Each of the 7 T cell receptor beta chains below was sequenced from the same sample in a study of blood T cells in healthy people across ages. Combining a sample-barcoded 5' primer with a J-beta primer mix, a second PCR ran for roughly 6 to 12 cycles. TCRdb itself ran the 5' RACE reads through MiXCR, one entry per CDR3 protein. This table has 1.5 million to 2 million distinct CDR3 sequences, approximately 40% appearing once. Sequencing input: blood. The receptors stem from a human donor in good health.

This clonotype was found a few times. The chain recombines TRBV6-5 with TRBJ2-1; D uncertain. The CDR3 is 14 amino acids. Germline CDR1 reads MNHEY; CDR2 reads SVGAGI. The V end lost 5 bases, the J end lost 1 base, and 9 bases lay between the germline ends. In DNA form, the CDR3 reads TGTGCCAGCAGTCACGGTCAGTCCTACAATGAGCAGTTCTTC. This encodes CASSHGQSYNEQFF.

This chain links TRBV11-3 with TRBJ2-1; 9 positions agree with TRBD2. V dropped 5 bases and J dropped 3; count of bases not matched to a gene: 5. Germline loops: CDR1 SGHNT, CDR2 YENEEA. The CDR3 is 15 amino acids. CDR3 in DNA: TGTGCCAGCAGCAGAGGGCGGGGGGGCTACAATGAGCAGTTCTTC. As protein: CASSRGRGGYNEQFF.

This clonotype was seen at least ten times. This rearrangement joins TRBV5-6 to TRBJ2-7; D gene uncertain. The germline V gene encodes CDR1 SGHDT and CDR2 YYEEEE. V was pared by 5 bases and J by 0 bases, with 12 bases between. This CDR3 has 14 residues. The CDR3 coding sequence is TGTGCCAGCAGTCCCGACCGCCTCTCCTACGAGCAGTACTTC. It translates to CASSPDRLSYEQYF.

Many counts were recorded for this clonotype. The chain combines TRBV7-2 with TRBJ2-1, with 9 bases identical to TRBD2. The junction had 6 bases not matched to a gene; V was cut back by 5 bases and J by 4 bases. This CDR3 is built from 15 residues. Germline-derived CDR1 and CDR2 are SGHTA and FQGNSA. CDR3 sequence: CASSRDSGGYNEQFF. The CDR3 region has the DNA TGTGCCAGCAGCCGGGATAGCGGGGGTTACAATGAGCAGTTCTTC.

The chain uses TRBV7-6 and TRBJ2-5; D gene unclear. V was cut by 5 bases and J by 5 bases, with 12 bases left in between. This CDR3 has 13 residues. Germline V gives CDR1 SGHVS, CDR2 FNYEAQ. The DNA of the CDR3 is TGTGCCAGCAGCGTCACTCTGGGGGAGACCCAGTACTTC. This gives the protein CASSVTLGETQYF.

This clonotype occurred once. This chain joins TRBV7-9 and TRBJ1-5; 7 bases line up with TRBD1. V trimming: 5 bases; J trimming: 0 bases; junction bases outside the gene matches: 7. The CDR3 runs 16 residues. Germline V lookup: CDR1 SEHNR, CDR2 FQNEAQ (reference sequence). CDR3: CASSDGQAYSNQPQHF. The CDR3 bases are TGTGCCAGCAGCGATGGACAGGCTTATAGCAATCAGCCCCAGCATTTT.

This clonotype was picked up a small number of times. The CDR3 spells CSAVGQARGGYTF. The DNA for the CDR3 is TGCAGTGCTGTAGGACAGGCTAGGGGTGGCTACACCTTC. This sequence joins TRBV20-1 and TRBJ1-2, with 7 bases fitting TRBD1. The CDR3 extends over 13 amino acids. The V gene end was trimmed by 5 bases and the J gene end by 7 bases; junction bases not matched to a gene: 10. From germline, CDR1 is DFQATT and CDR2 SNEGSKA (reference sequence).